Each of the 25 T cell receptor beta chains below was sequenced from the same sample in a study of early T cells in non-severe SARS-CoV-2 infection. TCRdb reanalysed the 5' RACE reads using MiXCR and keeps one entry per CDR3 protein. This table holds 30,000 to 40,000 distinct CDR3 sequences, less than 7% found once. This specimen was whole blood, taken at baseline. The origin of the receptors is an adult who was a healthcare worker with PCR-confirmed SARS-CoV-2 infection or an uninfected control (not recorded which).

This clonotype came up many times. The rearrangement joins TRBV11-2 to TRBJ2-3; a possible D gene is TRBD2 (6 bases). V lost 4 bases, J lost 0 bases, and 11 bases lay in between. This CDR3 is built from 15 residues. The germline V gene has CDR1 SGHAT and CDR2 FQNNGV. CDR3 DNA: TGTGCCAGCAGCTCCGCGGGGAGAAGCACAGATACGCAGTATTTT. It translates to CASSSAGRSTDTQYF.

This clonotype turned up a few times. The chain combines TRBV12-5 with TRBJ2-5; no clear D gene. Per germline, CDR1 LGHNT and CDR2 FRNRAP. V was shortened by 3 bases and J by 2 bases, with 10 bases between the two germline ends. This CDR3 region has 14 residues. Here the CDR3 DNA reads TGTGCTAGTGGTTTTTCCGGAGATCAAGAGACCCAGTACTTC. The encoded protein is CASGFSGDQETQYF.

The genes are TRBV20-1 and TRBJ1-6; 7 nucleotides line up with TRBD1. There are 15 residues in the CDR3. The V gene's germline CDR1 is DFQATT and CDR2 SNEGSKA (reference sequence). With 1 base clipped from V and 2 bases from J, the junction kept 2 bases outside the gene matches. CDR3 coding DNA: TGCAGTGCTAGAGGACAGGGCGCCTATAATTCACCCCTCCACTTT. It codes for CSARGQGAYNSPLHF.

The V and J genes are TRBV10-1 and TRBJ2-3; D might be TRBD2 (6 bases). CDR1 WNHNN and CDR2 SYGVQD come from the germline V gene (reference sequence). V lost 8 bases and J 2 bases, leaving 14 bases between the germline ends. This CDR3 region has 14 residues. The CDR3 region has the DNA TGCGCCAGCGGACCAAGGAGGGACACAGATACGCAGTATTTT. It specifies CASGPRRDTDTQYF.

On this clonotype itself: Possible read error: a much larger clone is one base away. The V call is TRBV7-3, the J call TRBJ1-1; D gene unclear. Germline loops: CDR1 SGHTA, CDR2 FQGTGA. There are 12 residues in the CDR3. Written as DNA, the CDR3 is TGTGCCCGCAGCTTACTAAACACTGAAGCTTTCTTT. Amino acids: CARSLLNTEAFF. The full variable domain, in which reference TRBV7-3 and TRBJ1-1 provide the parts outside the CDR3, is GAGVSQTPSNKVTEKGKYVELRCDPISGHTALYWYRQSLGQGPEFLIYFQGTGAADDSGLPNDRFFAVRPEGSVSTLKIQRTERGDSAVYLCARSLLNTEAFFGQGTRLTVV.

This clonotype was counted at least ten times. The chain carries TRBV7-9 and TRBJ2-7, with 7 bases matching TRBD2. The J segment lost 1 base and the V segment lost 1 base, leaving 1 base of the junction unmatched. Per the germline V gene, CDR1 is SEHNR and CDR2 is FQNEAQ (reference sequence). The CDR3 is 14 residues long. CDR3 sequence reads: CASSLGGGSYEQYF. CDR3 DNA sequence: TGTGCCAGCAGCTTAGGCGGGGGTTCCTACGAGCAGTACTTC.

This clonotype was seen ten or more times. The chain recombines TRBV12-3 or TRBV12-4 with TRBJ1-2; D gene unclear. Trimming shortened V by 3 bases and J by 7 bases, and 12 bases separated the two germline ends. This CDR3 is built from 13 residues. CDR3 amino acids: CASSFTEEGGYTF. The DNA of the CDR3 is TGTGCCAGCAGTTTCACGGAGGAGGGTGGCTACACCTTC.

This clonotype was seen many times. This rearrangement joins TRBV7-2 to TRBJ1-1; D may be TRBD1 (5 bases). CDR3 length: 13 residues. V was trimmed by 5 bases and J by 0 bases, leaving 7 bases between them. Per germline, CDR1 SGHTA and CDR2 FQGNSA. CDR3 region: CASSLTVNTEAFF. CDR3 bases: TGTGCCAGCAGCCTGACAGTGAACACTGAAGCTTTCTTT.

This clonotype was recorded many times. The chain carries TRBV25-1 and TRBJ2-1; perhaps TRBD1 as D (5 bases). CDR1 MGHDK and CDR2 SYGVNS come from the germline V gene. This CDR3 contains 17 residues. Between the trimmed V and J ends, which lost 1 base and 0 bases, there was a span of 13 bases. The DNA for the CDR3 is TGTGCCAGCAGTGAATCTCAGGGTTTGAGCTCCTACAATGAGCAGTTCTTC. Protein product: CASSESQGLSSYNEQFF.

This clonotype is categorized as medium-sized. The rearrangement uses TRBV13 and TRBJ2-1; D perhaps matches TRBD2 (6 bases). Germline loops: CDR1 PRHDT, CDR2 FYEKMQ (reference sequence). Trimming removed 5 bases from V and 10 bases from J, with 18 bases in between. The CDR3 extends over 14 amino acids. The CDR3 here is CASSLRGGTSEQFF. The CDR3 DNA reads TGTGCCAGCAGCCTTAGGGGCGGGACCTCCGAGCAGTTCTTC.

Ten or more counts support this clonotype. Here the CDR3 reads CASGLGQENEKLFF. DNA of the CDR3: TGTGCTAGTGGTTTGGGACAGGAAAATGAAAAACTGTTTTTT. The rearrangement joins TRBV12-5 to TRBJ1-4; D is perhaps TRBD1 (6 bases). V lost 1 base, J lost 5 bases, and 8 bases lay in between. CDR1 and CDR2 (germline): LGHNT, FRNRAP. The CDR3 contains 14 residues. Combining the CDR3 with reference TRBV12-5 and TRBJ1-4 gives the whole variable domain DARVTQTPRHKVTEMGQEVTMRCQPILGHNTVFWYRQTMMQGLELLAYFRNRAPLDDSGMPKDRFSAEMPDATLATLKIQPSEPRDSAVYFCASGLGQENEKLFFGSGTQLSVL.

This clonotype came up many times. The CDR3, as DNA: TGTGCCAGCGGCGATGTAACGGCTGAAGCTTTCTTT. Translation: CASGDVTAEAFF. The chain carries TRBV6-2 or TRBV6-3 and TRBJ1-1; D ambiguous. In germline, CDR1 is MNHEY, CDR2 SVGEGT. Trimming removed 8 bases from V and 6 bases from J, with 13 bases in between. This CDR3 has 12 residues.

At least ten counts were recorded for this clonotype. This sequence joins TRBV5-8 and TRBJ1-2; D gene uncertain. Deletions cut 3 bases from V and 4 bases from J, with 13 bases between. The germline V gene has CDR1 SGHTS and CDR2 YDEGEE. CDR3 length equals 14 residues. Here the CDR3 DNA reads TGTGCCAGCAGCTGGTTAACTCATTCCTATGGCTACACCTTC. Protein: CASSWLTHSYGYTF.

The rearrangement links TRBV4-1 to TRBJ2-5; D not resolved. V lost 2 bases, J lost 5 bases, and 18 bases lay in between. The CDR3 is 16 residues long. Germline V gene data show CDR1 as MGHRA and CDR2 as YSYEKL. As DNA, the CDR3 is TGCGCCAGCAGCCAATATCCGGCGCGCACCGGGGAGACCCAGTACTTC. As protein: CASSQYPARTGETQYF.

This clonotype was seen many times. This sequence joins TRBV5-4 and TRBJ1-2, with 7 bases fitting TRBD1. Losses at the gene ends were 4 bases for V and 4 bases for J; bases not matched to a gene: 13. Germline CDR1 is SGHNT and CDR2 is YYREEE (reference sequence). The CDR3 sequence is 16 residues long. CDR3 loop: CASSRTRRGVSYGYTF. The CDR3 DNA reads TGTGCCAGCAGCCGAACTCGCAGGGGGGTTAGCTATGGCTACACCTTC.

This clonotype was seen repeatedly, ten times or more. V gene TRBV2 combines with J gene TRBJ2-5, with D unresolved. Between the trimmed V and J ends, which lost 9 bases and 7 bases, there was a span of 12 bases. The length of the CDR3 is 11 residues. CDR1 SNHLY and CDR2 FYNNEI come from the germline V gene. The CDR3, as DNA: TGTGCCAGTCGCGGCCCGGGGACCCAGTACTTC. Residues: CASRGPGTQYF.

This clonotype has at least ten counts. The chain recombines TRBV20-1 with TRBJ2-7; a possible D gene is TRBD1 (6 bases). The V and J ends lost 4 bases and 5 bases respectively, with 12 bases between them. CDR1 and CDR2 (germline): DFQATT, SNEGSKA (reference sequence). This CDR3 has 12 amino acids. The CDR3 DNA follows: TGCAGTGCTATTCGACAGGTCAACGAGCAGTACTTC. This gives the protein CSAIRQVNEQYF.

This clonotype was observed at least ten times. This rearrangement joins TRBV5-4 to TRBJ2-1, with TRBD2 identical over 7 bases. The germline gives CDR1 SGHNT, CDR2 YYREEE (reference sequence). V was pared by 4 bases and J by 6 bases, with 10 bases of the junction left unmatched. This CDR3 has 15 amino acids. The CDR3 nucleotides read TGTGCCAGCAGCGTCGGGACTAACCTGGGCAATGAGCAGTTCTTC. Its protein product is CASSVGTNLGNEQFF.

Many counts were recorded for this clonotype. The V call is TRBV7-9, the J call TRBJ2-1; D uncertain. Trimming took 2 bases from V and 4 from J, leaving 6 bases between them. Germline V gives CDR1 SEHNR, CDR2 FQNEAQ (reference sequence). The CDR3 spans 13 residues. The CDR3 protein is CASSLPEYNEQFF. The CDR3 DNA reads TGTGCCAGCAGCTTACCAGAGTACAATGAGCAGTTCTTC.

A few counts support this clonotype. The chain has TRBV20-1 and TRBJ1-1; tentatively, D is TRBD1 (5 bases). The CDR3 sequence is 11 residues long. Trimming pared 5 bases from V and 5 bases from J, leaving 9 bases between. The germline V gene has CDR1 DFQATT and CDR2 SNEGSKA (reference sequence). The CDR3: CSAQGRTEAFF. CDR3 bases: TGCAGTGCTCAGGGCCGGACTGAAGCTTTCTTT.

The table lists this clonotype with many counts. This chain connects TRBV12-3 or TRBV12-4 to TRBJ2-3; D may be TRBD1 (6 bases). With 2 bases removed from V and 7 bases from J, the gap between germline ends came to 10 bases. The CDR3 has 13 residues. The DNA for the CDR3 is TGTGCCAGCAGTTTACGGACAGCCAATACGCAGTATTTT. Its translation is CASSLRTANTQYF.

The rearrangement uses TRBV30 and TRBJ2-1, with 7 bases identical to TRBD2. The CDR3 spans 14 residues. V was clipped by 8 bases and J by 9 bases; unmatched bases: 16. Germline values: CDR1 GTSNPN, CDR2 SVGIG (reference sequence). The CDR3, as DNA: TGTGCCGCTCGACTAGCTTTACCCACGGCTGAGCAGTTCTTC. Translating it yields CAARLALPTAEQFF.

In its sample, this clonotype was seen many times. The chain is built from TRBV5-1 and TRBJ2-2, with D unresolved. This CDR3 comprises 14 residues. The V gene lost 4 bases and the J gene lost 9 bases, with 16 bases spanning the gap. CDR1 and CDR2 from the germline V gene are SGHRS and YFSETQ. CDR3 sequence reads: CASSPERPARELFF. In DNA form, the CDR3 reads TGCGCCAGCAGCCCTGAACGACCTGCTAGGGAGCTGTTTTTT.

This clonotype was recorded many times. The chain employs TRBV20-1 and TRBJ2-3; no clear D gene. Trimming took 6 bases from V and 9 from J, leaving 13 bases between them. The length of the CDR3 is 11 residues. Germline assignment: CDR1 DFQATT and CDR2 SNEGSKA (reference sequence). CDR3 sequence reads: CSAPQDQTQYF. The CDR3 region has the DNA TGCAGTGCCCCCCAGGACCAGACGCAGTATTTT.

This clonotype has ten or more counts. The rearrangement joins TRBV6-4 to TRBJ2-1, with D hard to call. With 4 bases removed from V and 3 bases from J, the gap between germline ends came to 4 bases. This CDR3 is 12 amino acids long. CDR1 MRHNA and CDR2 SNTAGT come from the germline V gene. CDR3 protein: CASSGNYNEQFF. DNA for the CDR3: TGTGCCAGCAGTGGAAACTACAATGAGCAGTTCTTC.